A single sample is the source of the 20 T cell receptor beta chains below, sequenced in a study of cytomegalovirus exposure and HLA in healthy donors. The PCR was carried out with 60 Vbeta primers and 13 Jbeta primers. Only in-frame clones appear in the TCRdb table, and some are missing; sequencing was by immunoSEQ multiplex PCR. This sample has some 74,000 clones, with roughly 75% found just once. The sequenced material came from PBMCs. The receptors stem from a male donor in good health and CMV-seronegative.

To note about this clone: One end of the junction fails to match germline, which may point to a read error. J is TRBJ1-2 and V is TRBV4-1; D uncertain. Germline V CDR1 and CDR2: MGHRA, YSYEKL. This CDR3 is built from 14 residues. CDR3 sequence reads: CASSQDTGIYGYPF. DNA for the CDR3: TGCGCCAGCAGCCAAGATACGGGTATCTATGGCTACCCCTTC.

This clone came up a few times. The chain carries TRBV15 and TRBJ2-1; D possibly corresponds to TRBD1 (6 bases). Germline lookup yields CDR1 LNHNV and CDR2 YYDKDF (reference sequence). This CDR3 is 15 amino acids long. V shed 5 bases and J shed 15 bases, with 26 bases lying between them. Written as DNA, the CDR3 is TGTGCCACCAGCGACCTTTCTCGCCTCAGGGGAAGACTGTTCTTC. It yields the protein CATSDLSRLRGRLFF.

This clone showed up just a few times. The V and J genes are TRBV6-1 and TRBJ1-2, with D hard to call. Per the germline V gene, CDR1 is MNHNS and CDR2 is SASEGT. V lost 5 bases to trimming and J lost 8 bases, with 9 bases between them. The CDR3 is 11 amino acids. DNA for the CDR3: TGTGCCAGCAGTCCTACGGGAGGCTACACCTTC. The encoded protein is CASSPTGGYTF.

This chain links TRBV29-1 with TRBJ1-2, with unresolved D. Germline loops: CDR1 SQVTM, CDR2 ANQGSEA. V was clipped by 7 bases and J by 6 bases, with 24 bases between them. CDR3 size: 15 residues. The CDR3 loop is CSGRGRVPRYDGYTF. CDR3 bases: TGCAGCGGTAGAGGGCGGGTACCCCGATATGATGGCTACACCTTC.

The V call is TRBV5-4, the J call TRBJ1-2, with D perhaps TRBD1 (6 bases). Trimming took 4 bases from V and 2 from J, leaving 12 bases between them. CDR1 and CDR2 (germline): SGHNT, YYREEE (reference sequence). The CDR3 is 14 amino acids. CDR3 nucleotides: TGTGCCAGCAGCAATAAACAGGGAAACTATGGCTACACCTTC. It encodes CASSNKQGNYGYTF.

V gene TRBV19 combines with J gene TRBJ2-2; the D gene is possibly TRBD1 (6 bases). The V end lost 3 bases, the J end lost 1 base, and 9 bases lay between the germline ends. CDR3 length: 15 residues. From germline, CDR1 is LNHDA and CDR2 SQIVND (reference sequence). As DNA, the CDR3 is TGTGCCAGTAGTATTTCAGGGGTGAACACCGGGGAGCTGTTTTTT. Protein sequence: CASSISGVNTGELFF.

V and J are TRBV21-1 and TRBJ2-5; the table gives TRBD2 as D, unverified against the DNA. TRBV21-1 is designated a pseudogene. The CDR3 is made up of 20 amino acids. The chain's CDR3 is CASSKESGGFERGGRETQYF. The CDR3, as DNA: TGTGCCAGCAGCAAGGAGTCGGGGGGCTTCGAGCGGGGGGGCAGAGAGACCCAGTACTTC.

The V call is TRBV30, the J call TRBJ1-5; 9 nucleotides match TRBD1. V shed 2 bases, J shed 4 bases, and the junction held 6 bases outside the gene matches. Germline V gene data show CDR1 as GTSNPN and CDR2 as SVGIG (reference sequence). This CDR3 comprises 15 residues. CDR3 bases: TGTGCCTGGAGTCCAGGGGGGACAGGGAATCAGCCCCAGCATTTT. Residues: CAWSPGGTGNQPQHF.

The chain couples TRBV6-5 to TRBJ1-2, with unresolved D. The CDR3 is 11 residues long. The germline V and J ends were trimmed by 8 bases and 4 bases, with 8 bases remaining between them. CDR1 is MNHEY, CDR2 SVGAGI, per germline. The CDR3 DNA is TGTGCCAGCGGCTTAACCTATGGCTACACCTTC. Protein: CASGLTYGYTF.

V usage is TRBV27 and J usage is TRBJ2-5, with a possible D match to TRBD2 (6 bases). Germline values: CDR1 MNHEY, CDR2 SMNVEV (reference sequence). This CDR3 region has 15 residues. V was clipped by 4 bases and J by 3 bases, with 15 bases between them. CDR3 coding DNA: TGTGCCAGCAGTTCACCCGCGGGGCCGAAAGAGACCCAGTACTTC. Translated: CASSSPAGPKETQYF.

This chain uses TRBV4-1 with TRBJ1-5; the D is unclear. This CDR3 is 14 amino acids long. V was cut by 4 bases and J by 5 bases, with 12 bases left in between. Germline assignment: CDR1 MGHRA and CDR2 YSYEKL. CDR3 sequence reads: CASSRELQHQPQHF. The CDR3 DNA sequence: TGCGCCAGCAGCCGGGAGCTGCAGCATCAGCCCCAGCATTTT.

V is TRBV7-2 and J is TRBJ2-7; D may be TRBD2 (6 bases). With 8 bases removed from V and 2 bases from J, the gap between germline ends came to 13 bases. CDR3 size: 13 residues. Germline loops: CDR1 SGHTA, CDR2 FQGNSA. CDR3 DNA: TGTGCCAGCCGGGCGGGGACCACCTACGAGCAGTACTTC. Its protein product is CASRAGTTYEQYF.

This clone was counted between two and nine times. V and J are TRBV4-1 and TRBJ2-1, with TRBD2 matching 9 bases. Trimming cost V 4 bases and J 7 bases; bases outside gene matches: 14. The CDR3 runs to 17 residues. CDR1 is MGHRA, CDR2 YSYEKL, per germline. This CDR3 is CASSRDRLAGLGNEQFF. In DNA form, the CDR3 reads TGCGCCAGCAGCCGGGACCGGCTAGCGGGGTTGGGGAATGAGCAGTTCTTC.

The chain employs TRBV5-1 and TRBJ2-1; 13 nucleotides match TRBD2. CDR3 length: 15 amino acids. In germline, CDR1 is SGHRS, CDR2 YFSETQ. With 3 bases clipped from V and 5 bases from J, the junction kept 2 bases outside the gene matches. The CDR3 loop is CASSWTSGSNNEQFF. CDR3 nucleotide sequence: TGCGCCAGCAGCTGGACTAGCGGGAGTAACAATGAGCAGTTCTTC.

The chain couples TRBV5-1 to TRBJ2-1; 8 bases match TRBD1. The CDR3 covers 15 residues. Germline V lookup: CDR1 SGHRS, CDR2 YFSETQ. Trimming took 2 bases from V and 4 from J; bases not matched to a gene: 5. CDR3 protein: CASSLWTGSYNEQFF. In DNA, the CDR3 is TGCGCCAGCAGCTTATGGACAGGGTCGTACAATGAGCAGTTCTTC. Together with reference TRBV5-1 and TRBJ2-1, the CDR3 gives the full variable domain: KAGVTQTPRYLIKTRGQQVTLSCSPISGHRSVSWYQQTPGQGLQFLFEYFSETQRNKGNFPGRFSGRQFSNSRSEMNVSTLELGDSALYLCASSLWTGSYNEQFFGPGTRLTVL.

V usage is TRBV7-2 and J usage is TRBJ2-5, with 8 bases aligning to TRBD1. The V segment lost 1 base and the J segment 5 bases; nucleotides outside the gene matches: 3. Germline CDR1 is SGHTA and CDR2 is FQGNSA. The CDR3 covers 14 residues. This chain's CDR3 is CASSLGQGWETQYF. Written as DNA, the CDR3 is TGTGCCAGCAGCTTAGGACAGGGGTGGGAGACCCAGTACTTC.

This chain connects TRBV4-2 to TRBJ1-2; 7 nucleotides agree with TRBD1. The CDR3 length is 15 residues. Germline V gene lookup returns CDR1 LGHNA and CDR2 YNFKEQ. With 0 bases clipped from V and 2 bases from J, the junction kept 3 bases outside the gene matches. In DNA form, the CDR3 reads TGTGCCAGCAGCCAAGAGGCAGGGGGAAACTATGGCTACACCTTC. This gives the protein CASSQEAGGNYGYTF.

This clone was recorded a few times. This chain connects TRBV13 to TRBJ2-7; the D is unclear. Germline lookup yields CDR1 PRHDT and CDR2 FYEKMQ (reference sequence). This CDR3 comprises 11 residues. V was cut by 3 bases and J by 2 bases, with 2 bases left in between. The CDR3 bases are TGTGCCAGCAGCTTTACCTACGAGCAGTACTTC. Translation gives CASSFTYEQYF.

The V call is TRBV5-1, the J call TRBJ2-3; TRBD2 matches 9 bases. Germline CDR1 is SGHRS and CDR2 is YFSETQ. The J segment lost 4 bases and the V segment lost 6 bases, leaving 6 bases of the junction unmatched. The CDR3 covers 14 residues. CDR3 nucleotides: TGCGCCAGCAACGTTGCGGGGGGGCCAGATACGCAGTATTTT. As protein: CASNVAGGPDTQYF.

The V call is TRBV7-6, the J call TRBJ2-5; 8 bases fit TRBD2. Germline-derived CDR1 and CDR2 are SGHVS and FNYEAQ. The CDR3 length is 15 residues. Unmatched junction bases numbered 5, after V lost 0 bases and J lost 5 bases. CDR3 nucleotide sequence: TGTGCCAGCAGCTTAGCAGGACTAGCAGGGGAGACCCAGTACTTC. The encoded protein is CASSLAGLAGETQYF.